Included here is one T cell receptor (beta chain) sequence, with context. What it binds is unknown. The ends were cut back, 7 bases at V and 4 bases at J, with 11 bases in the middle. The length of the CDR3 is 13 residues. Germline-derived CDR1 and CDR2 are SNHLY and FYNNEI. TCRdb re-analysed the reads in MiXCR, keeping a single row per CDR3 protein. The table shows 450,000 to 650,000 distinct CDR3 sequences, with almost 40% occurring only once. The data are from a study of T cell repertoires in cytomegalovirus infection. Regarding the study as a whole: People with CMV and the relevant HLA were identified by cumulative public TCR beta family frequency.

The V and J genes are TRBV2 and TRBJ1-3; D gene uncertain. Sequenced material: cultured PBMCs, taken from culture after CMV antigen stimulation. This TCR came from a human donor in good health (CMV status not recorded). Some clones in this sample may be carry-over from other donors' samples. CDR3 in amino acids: CASTEDAGNTIYF. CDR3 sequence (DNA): TGTGCCAGCACAGAGGATGCGGGAAACACCATATATTTT.